This T cell receptor (beta chain) was identified during a study of blood T cell repertoires in COVID-19 (dated by TCRdb to about 2020). About the study as a whole: Samples from collaborators originated in the United States, Italy and Spain and spanned both the acute and convalescent phases of COVID-19. The material from the prospective study consisted of cDNA or gDNA derived from T cells, B-cell-depleted T cells, or PBMCs. Samples were obtained from the ongoing ImmuneRACE study (first 160 participants) and from over a thousand subjects provided by 6 global collaborators. Where available, HLA class I and class II types were taken from metadata supplied by the sample provider and were not determined by assay-based typing. A freely available public database, intended as a resource for researchers studying the immune response to SARS-CoV-2, is where the repertoires were released. The dataset comprised deeply sampled blood TCRbeta repertoires from subjects exposed to, actively infected with, or recovered from COVID-19. Sample metadata almost always included a de-identified subject ID, COVID-19 status, age in years and sex. Broader findings and caveats from the paper: The quantity of clinical and demographic metadata differed by source and by participant and was supplied without curation.

About this clone itself: Its specific antigen is unknown. The sample holds no much larger clone one base away, and base qualities are not on file.

Participants in the prospective study were aged about 18 to 89 years, lived in 20 to 25 United States geographic areas, and enrolled through a virtual design. In the prospective study, participants were assigned to cohorts based on the clinical history participants reported in a screening survey and a study questionnaire. For ImmuneRACE Cohort 3, a participant was defined as recovered based on two consecutive negative NP/OP PCR tests, clearance by a healthcare professional, or resolution of symptoms. In the prospective study, whole blood, serum and a nasopharyngeal or oropharyngeal swab were collected from each participant by mobile phlebotomists. Additional blood draws and questionnaires over an approximately 2-month period could optionally be provided by prospective study participants. Prospective study blood samples were shipped either frozen or at room temperature before DNA extraction. The cysteine opens and the phenylalanine closes a CDR3 of 15 amino acids. Kept here is only the CDR3 DNA, which spans 45 bases and is read in frame from base 1. According to the germline V gene, CDR1 reads SGDLS and CDR2 reads YYNGEE. Trimming takes 4 bases off V and 1 base off J; junction bases not matched to a gene: 5.

The immunoSEQ Assay, a bias-controlled multiplex PCR, was used to amplify TCRbeta CDR3 regions from genomic DNA. Per the source publication's procedure: The number of nucleated cells in each sample was estimated from the amplification of reference gene primers within the assay. To quantify the absolute abundance of each unique TCRbeta CDR3 rearrangement, sequence reads were collapsed and filtered. For each sample, productive Simpson clonality was calculated by taking the square root of Simpson's diversity index across productive rearrangements. What TCRdb holds here is the immuneACCESS table cut down to in-frame rearrangements. Part of the clones is not present; checked against another copy, under half of the missing clones reflect an unresolved V gene, and the others are unexplained. V and J calls and clone size follow that table, whereas D and trimming were derived from the DNA. Within this sample are about 130,000 clones, with about four fifths of them counted one time only. The top ten clonotypes cover approximately 9.1% of the sample.

This TCR was sampled from a man between 45 and 60 years old who had recovered from COVID-19. Sample: PBMCs or T cells enriched from blood (not recorded which). The V gene is TRBV9 and the J gene is TRBJ2-5; 9 middle bases align to TRBD1. The CDR3 protein: CASSPGQGFQETQYF. The DNA is as follows: TGTGCCAGCAGCCCGGGACAGGGTTTCCAAGAGACCCAGTACTTC.